This is a list of T cell receptor beta chains from one sample in a study of T cells in localized non-small cell lung cancer. Method: immunoSEQ multiplex PCR; TCRdb's copy keeps in-frame clones and lacks some. The sample includes approximately 35,000 clones, roughly nine tenths of them seen just once. The sequencing here drew on peripheral blood, taken before any cancer treatment. Receptor source: a man aged 40-75 years with stage I lung adenocarcinoma. The CDR3 runs from the conserved cysteine through the conserved F or W. D genes are given only for firm matches. The size entry is marked missing in some rows and otherwise reads once, few, many or a size class.

V,J,size,D,CDR3,DNA
TRBV30,TRBJ2-4,once,NA,CAWIHWAKNIQYF,TGTGCCTGGATACACTGGGCCAAAAACATTCAGTACTTC
TRBV7-2,TRBJ2-2,NA,NA,CASSWDGGGGELFF,TGTGCCAGCAGCTGGGACGGGGGCGGTGGGGAGCTGTTTTTT
TRBV6-1,TRBJ1-5,NA,TRBD1,CASTKTGDSNQPQHF,TGTGCCAGCACCAAAACAGGGGACAGCAATCAGCCCCAGCATTTT
TRBV18,TRBJ1-1,NA,TRBD1,CASWGGTVTEAFF,TGTGCCAGCTGGGGGGGGACAGTCACTGAAGCTTTCTTT
TRBV2,TRBJ1-1,NA,NA,CASSESAGANTEAFF,TGTGCCAGCAGTGAATCGGCCGGGGCGAACACTGAAGCTTTCTTT
TRBV6-4,TRBJ1-3,NA,NA,CASSYGGSSGNTIYF,TGTGCCAGCAGTTACGGGGGCAGCTCTGGAAACACCATATATTTT
TRBV6-5,TRBJ1-6,NA,TRBD1,CAIAGTGDNSPLHF,TGTGCCATCGCCGGGACAGGGGACAATTCACCCCTCCACTTT
TRBV7-2,TRBJ2-7,NA,NA,CASAGSYEQYF,TGTGCCAGCGCCGGCTCCTACGAGCAGTACTTC
TRBV19,TRBJ1-2,once,NA,CASKAAGEVTGYTF,TGTGCCAGTAAGGCGGCAGGGGAAGTAACTGGCTACACCTTC
TRBV10-3,TRBJ1-1,NA,NA,CAISGSRVEAFF,TGTGCCATCAGTGGAAGTCGGGTTGAAGCTTTCTTT
TRBV6-1,TRBJ2-7,NA,TRBD1,CASSETGKSYEQYF,TGTGCCAGCAGTGAGACAGGGAAGTCCTACGAGCAGTACTTC
TRBV11-2,TRBJ2-5,NA,NA,CASSYGEAFQYF,TGTGCCAGCAGTTACGGGGAGGCTTTCCAGTACTTC
TRBV2,TRBJ2-7,NA,NA,CASSVGSSYEQYF,TGTGCCAGCAGTGTTGGAAGTTCCTACGAGCAGTACTTC
TRBV4-1,TRBJ1-2,NA,NA,CASSQERWVRSYGYTF,TGCGCCAGCAGCCAAGAGAGGTGGGTTAGAAGCTATGGCTACACCTTC
TRBV5-1,TRBJ2-3,NA,NA,CASSLGRTDTQYF,TGCGCCAGCAGCTTGGGCCGGACAGATACGCAGTATTTT
TRBV27,TRBJ2-6,NA,NA,CASSPSTPNVLTF,TGTGCCAGCAGTCCCTCAACCCCCAACGTCCTGACTTTC
TRBV9,TRBJ1-5,NA,NA,CASSASPGQPQHF,TGTGCCAGCAGCGCAAGTCCGGGTCAGCCCCAGCATTTT
TRBV5-1,TRBJ2-7,NA,NA,CASSLLEGNNYF,TGCGCCAGCAGCTTGCTTGAGGGAAACAACTACTTC
TRBV6-1,TRBJ2-2,NA,TRBD2,CASSETSGETGELFF,TGTGCCAGCAGTGAGACTAGCGGGGAGACCGGGGAGCTGTTTTTT
TRBV19,TRBJ2-1,once,NA,CASSTNRVNEQFF,TGTGCCAGTAGTACGAACAGGGTTAATGAGCAGTTCTTC
TRBV7-2,TRBJ2-1,once,NA,CASSLDRNEQFF,TGTGCCAGCAGCTTGGACCGAAATGAGCAGTTCTTC
TRBV10-1,TRBJ2-7,NA,NA,CARPTGCSYEQYF,TGCGCCAGACCGACAGGCTGCTCCTACGAGCAGTACTTC
TRBV9,TRBJ1-2,NA,NA,CASSPGGRSNYGYTF,TGTGCCAGCAGCCCCGGGGGACGGTCTAACTATGGCTACACCTTC
TRBV7-2,TRBJ2-3,NA,NA,CASRSGTPMGTDTQYF,TGTGCCAGCAGATCCGGGACTCCCATGGGCACAGATACGCAGTATTTT
TRBV9,TRBJ1-1,few,NA,CASSGKGQYAEAFF,TGTGCCAGCAGCGGAAAAGGACAGTACGCTGAAGCTTTCTTT
TRBV2,TRBJ1-4,NA,NA,CASRESMNEKLFF,TGTGCCAGCAGGGAATCGATGAATGAAAAACTGTTTTTT
TRBV23-1,TRBJ2-7,NA,NA,CASSQSNEQYF,TGCGCCAGCAGTCAATCGAACGAGCAGTACTTC
TRBV6-5,TRBJ1-5,NA,TRBD1,CASSSQGANQPQHF,TGTGCCAGCAGTTCCCAGGGGGCCAATCAGCCCCAGCATTTT
TRBV5-5,TRBJ1-2,NA,NA,CASSSTVPDGYTF,TGTGCCAGCAGCTCGACAGTTCCGGATGGCTACACCTTC
TRBV2,TRBJ1-3,NA,NA,CATRPRANLSGNTIYF,TGTGCCACCCGACCGAGGGCCAACCTCTCTGGAAACACCATATATTTT
TRBV5-4,TRBJ2-2,NA,TRBD2,CASSQTGRPGRGDGELFF,TGTGCCAGCAGCCAGACGGGGCGGCCAGGACGGGGGGACGGGGAGCTGTTTTTT
TRBV29-1,TRBJ1-1,few,NA,CSVARVNTEAFF,TGCAGCGTTGCCAGGGTGAACACTGAAGCTTTCTTT
TRBV6-1,TRBJ2-3,once,TRBD1,CASSEGQGLTDTQYF,TGTGCCAGCAGTGAGGGACAGGGACTAACAGATACGCAGTATTTT
TRBV30,TRBJ1-2,NA,NA,CAWSVPRTKNYGYTF,TGTGCCTGGAGTGTACCCCGGACAAAAAACTATGGCTACACCTTC
TRBV10-3,TRBJ1-5,few,NA,CAISDPGHSNQPQHF,TGTGCCATCAGTGACCCGGGCCATAGCAATCAGCCCCAGCATTTT
TRBV7-6,TRBJ1-6,NA,NA,CASSFGHGLGPTRQLSPLHF,TGTGCCAGCAGCTTTGGGCATGGGTTAGGACCTACCCGCCAGCTTTCACCCCTCCACTTT
TRBV2,TRBJ2-7,NA,NA,CASSTLERLPPYEQYF,TGTGCCAGCAGTACCCTTGAACGACTCCCACCCTACGAGCAGTACTTC
TRBV7-6,TRBJ2-1,NA,TRBD2,CATRAGGVHNEQFF,TGTGCCACCCGAGCGGGGGGGGTACACAATGAGCAGTTCTTC